These T cell receptor beta chains were read from a single sample in a study of blood T cell repertoires in COVID-19. Profiling relied on immunoSEQ multiplex PCR, and the TCRdb table lists in-frame clones only, not all of them. This sample has 230,000 or so clones, with roughly nine tenths found just once. Sequenced sample: peripheral blood. The source of these receptors is a man aged 35-49 years with active or convalescent COVID-19. Each CDR3 is given with its conserved first and last residue. The D gene is left open where the match is weak. Not all rows give a size; the values are once, few, many and, for expanded clones, a class.

J | size | V | D | length | DNA | CDR3
TRBJ2-1 | NA | TRBV2 | NA | 12 | TGTGCCAGCAGTCCAACTGACAATGAGCAGTTCTTC | CASSPTDNEQFF
TRBJ2-2 | once | TRBV5-1 | TRBD2 | 16 | TGCGCCAGCAGCTTGGCACCCACAAGCGGGGCCGGGGAGCTGTTTTTT | CASSLAPTSGAGELFF
TRBJ1-2 | few | TRBV28 | NA | 12 | TGTGCCAGCAGTCGTTCAGGGCCTGGCTACACCTTC | CASSRSGPGYTF
TRBJ2-1 | NA | TRBV19 | TRBD2 | 17 | TGTGCCAGTAGCCTAAGGGGACATAGCGGGAGTTACAATGAGCAGTTCTTC | CASSLRGHSGSYNEQFF
TRBJ1-5 | few | TRBV5-1 | TRBD1 | 16 | TGCGCCAGCAGCTTGGGGACAGGGAATAGCAATCAGCCCCAGCATTTT | CASSLGTGNSNQPQHF
TRBJ2-1 | once | TRBV7-3 | TRBD1 | 15 | TGTGCCAGCAGACAGAGCCCGACAGGGGGCGATGAGCAGTTCTTC | CASRQSPTGGDEQFF
TRBJ1-1 | NA | TRBV4-1 | NA | 16 | TGCGCCAGCAGCCAAGACCCGGGGAGGGCGAACACTGAAGCTTTCTTT | CASSQDPGRANTEAFF
TRBJ2-2 | NA | TRBV24-1 | NA | 13 | TGTGCCACCAGTGATATTCTCACCGGGGAGCTGTTTTTT | CATSDILTGELFF
TRBJ2-7 | NA | TRBV7-9 | TRBD1 | 11 | TGTGCCAGCAGCCAGGACAGGACGTCCCATTTC | CASSQDRTSHF
TRBJ1-1 | NA | TRBV25-1 | TRBD1 | 13 | TGTGCCAGCAGCAGACAGGGCGGAACTGAAGCTTTCTTT | CASSRQGGTEAFF
TRBJ1-2 | NA | TRBV18 | NA | 14 | TGTGCCAGCTCACCGGGCAGGGGCGACTATGGCTACACCTTC | CASSPGRGDYGYTF
TRBJ2-5 | NA | TRBV2 | NA | 14 | TGTGCCAGTACTTATGAGGGATTTCAAGAGACCCAGTACTTC | CASTYEGFQETQYF
TRBJ1-2 | once | TRBV2 | TRBD1 | 17 | TGTGCCAGCAGTACCCGACAGGGCCCGGGCGGAAACTATGGCTACACCTTC | CASSTRQGPGGNYGYTF
TRBJ1-1 | once | TRBV18 | NA | 13 | TGTGCCAGCTCACCCACGGGGGACACTGAAGCTTTCTTT | CASSPTGDTEAFF
TRBJ1-2 | NA | TRBV19 | TRBD1 | 11 | TGTGCCAGTAGAGCAGGGGGCGGCTACACCTTC | CASRAGGGYTF
TRBJ2-1 | NA | TRBV4-1 | TRBD2 | 16 | TGCGCCAGCAGCCAAGAGGTGGGGACTAGCGGAGTAGAGCAGTTCTTC | CASSQEVGTSGVEQFF
TRBJ2-3 | once | TRBV29-1 | TRBD2 | 16 | TGCAGCGTTGAAGAAGTCGAGCGGGGGAACACAGATACGCAGTATTTT | CSVEEVERGNTDTQYF
TRBJ1-2 | few | TRBV18 | TRBD1 | 12 | TGTGCCAGCTCACCCCCGGGACAGACGGAGATCTTC | CASSPPGQTEIF
TRBJ1-5 | NA | TRBV10-3 | NA | 13 | TGTGCCATCAGGGACATGGGCAATCAGCCCCAGCATTTT | CAIRDMGNQPQHF
TRBJ1-1 | NA | TRBV6-6 | TRBD1 | 12 | TGTGCCAGCAGCTCCGAGACAGGGGAAGCTTTCTTT | CASSSETGEAFF
TRBJ1-2 | NA | TRBV19 | NA | 14 | TGTGCCAGTAGTATAGTCACCGGGTTGAGTGGCTACACCTTC | CASSIVTGLSGYTF
TRBJ1-1 | NA | TRBV5-1 | NA | 14 | TGCGCCAGCAGCTTGATGGCGGGACGCGCTGAAGCTTTCTTT | CASSLMAGRAEAFF
TRBJ2-1 | NA | TRBV25-1 | NA | 14 | TGTGCCAGCAGCCTGCCGGGGAGTTACAATGAGCAGTTCTTC | CASSLPGSYNEQFF
TRBJ2-7 | NA | TRBV27 | TRBD1 | 17 | TGTGCCAGCAGTTTAAAATTCTTCGGACAGGGGGCCTACGAGCAGTACTTC | CASSLKFFGQGAYEQYF
TRBJ2-2 | few | TRBV7-3 | NA | 15 | TGTGCCAGCAGCTTACAGGGGTCCGGCACCGGGGAGCTGTTTTTT | CASSLQGSGTGELFF
TRBJ2-2 | NA | TRBV10-1 | TRBD2 | 15 | TGCGCCACCAAATTCCAGCGGGGGAACACCGGGGAGCTGTTTTTT | CATKFQRGNTGELFF
TRBJ1-4 | NA | TRBV18 | TRBD1 | 16 | TGTGCCAGCTCACCCTTCGCGCAGGGGGGTAATGAAAAACTGTTTTTT | CASSPFAQGGNEKLFF
TRBJ1-2 | NA | TRBV30 | TRBD1 | 15 | TGTGCCTGGAGTGTACGGGAGACAGGGAGCTATGGCTACACCTTC | CAWSVRETGSYGYTF
TRBJ2-7 | NA | TRBV12-3/TRBV12-4 | NA | 12 | TGTGCCAGCAGTTTCCTCTTCTACGAGCAGTACTTC | CASSFLFYEQYF
TRBJ1-5 | few | TRBV12-3/TRBV12-4 | TRBD1 | 13 | TGTGCCAGCAGGGGGACAGGGAATCAGCCCCAGCATTTT | CASRGTGNQPQHF
TRBJ1-1 | NA | TRBV5-6 | NA | 18 | TGTGCCAGCAGCCCACGGTTTGGAACAGGGTGGGAGAACACTGAAGCTTTCTTT | CASSPRFGTGWENTEAFF
TRBJ1-5 | NA | TRBV2 | NA | 15 | TGTGCCAGCAGTGAAGATTCAGGGGCGTTACAGCCCCAGCATTTT | CASSEDSGALQPQHF
TRBJ2-1 | NA | TRBV7-3 | TRBD1 | 15 | TGTGCCAGCAGCCCTGGGACAGGGACACGAGGAATGTCGGTCTTC | CASSPGTGTRGMSVF
TRBJ2-1 | once | TRBV6-6 | NA | 15 | TGTGCCAGCAGTTTATTTCAAGGGGATTACAATGAGCAGTTCTTC | CASSLFQGDYNEQFF
TRBJ1-6 | few | TRBV28 | TRBD1 | 16 | TGTGCCAGCAGTTTAATACGGGACAGTCAAAATTCACCCCTCCACTTT | CASSLIRDSQNSPLHF
TRBJ2-3 | once | TRBV7-9 | TRBD1 | 15 | TGTGCCAGCAGCTCCGGGACAGGGGTGGCAGATACGCAGTATTTT | CASSSGTGVADTQYF
TRBJ1-2 | NA | TRBV9 | TRBD1 | 12 | TGTGCCAGCAGTGGACAGGGGGCTTGGAACACCTTC | CASSGQGAWNTF
TRBJ1-1 | NA | TRBV10-1 | NA | 12 | TGCGCCAGCCAGAACCAGGGCACTGAAGCTTTCTTT | CASQNQGTEAFF
TRBJ2-1 | NA | TRBV5-4 | TRBD2 | 15 | TGTGCCAGCAGCTTGGCCGGCGGGGGGGCGAATGAGCAGTTCTTC | CASSLAGGGANEQFF
TRBJ1-1 | once | TRBV10-3 | NA | 14 | TGTGCCATCAGTCGTAATGGCCCCAGCACTGAAGCTTTCTTT | CAISRNGPSTEAFF
TRBJ2-5 | NA | TRBV4-2 | NA | 18 | TGTGCCAGCAGCCACCAACTAGGCTTAAAGGGCTACCAAGAGACCCAGTACTTC | CASSHQLGLKGYQETQYF
TRBJ1-1 | NA | TRBV19 | TRBD1 | 14 | TGTGCCAGTAGTATGTTCAGGGGGTCCACTGAAGCTTTCTTT | CASSMFRGSTEAFF
TRBJ2-5 | NA | TRBV3-1/TRBV3-2 | NA | 11 | TGTGCCAGCAGAGGGAGAGAGGCCCAGTACTTC | CASRGREAQYF
TRBJ2-3 | NA | TRBV2 | NA | 15 | TGTGCCAGCAGTGAGGAGCGGGCGGGCACAGATACGCAGTATTTT | CASSEERAGTDTQYF
TRBJ2-7 | NA | TRBV15 | NA | 16 | TGTGCCACCAGCAGAGGGGGAACAGGGACTACCAACGAGCAGTACTTC | CATSRGGTGTTNEQYF
TRBJ2-7 | NA | TRBV6-5 | NA | 13 | TGTGCCAGCAGTTACGGTCGAGGGAAGGAGCAGTACTTC | CASSYGRGKEQYF
TRBJ2-7 | NA | TRBV7-6 | NA | 15 | TGTGCCAGCAGCTTAGAAAGACAGGAGTCCTACGAGCAGTACTTC | CASSLERQESYEQYF
TRBJ2-2 | once | TRBV9 | TRBD1 | 18 | TGTGCCAGCAGCGTAGCCCCCCACTTGACAGGGGGAACCGGGGAGCTGTTTTTT | CASSVAPHLTGGTGELFF
TRBJ1-5 | NA | TRBV9 | NA | 18 | TGTGCCAGCAGTGTGTCGGACGGAGGGTACGGGGCCAATCAGCCCCAGCATTTT | CASSVSDGGYGANQPQHF
TRBJ1-5 | NA | TRBV6-5 | NA | 14 | TGTGCCAGCAGTTACTCAGGTAGGGGTCAGCCCCAGCATTTT | CASSYSGRGQPQHF
TRBJ2-6 | once | TRBV29-1 | NA | 15 | TGCAGCGTTGCGCAGGTCCTAAATGGGGCCAACGTCCTGACTTTC | CSVAQVLNGANVLTF
TRBJ2-2 | NA | TRBV29-1 | TRBD1 | 13 | TGCAGCGGGGACAGGGGGAACACCGGGGAGCTGTTTTTT | CSGDRGNTGELFF
TRBJ2-3 | NA | TRBV9 | TRBD2 | 15 | TGTGCCAGCAGCCTGGGGACTAGCGTAGAGGATACGCAGTATTTT | CASSLGTSVEDTQYF
TRBJ1-1 | NA | TRBV13 | TRBD1 | 16 | TGTGCCAGCAGCTTGGGGGACAGGGGGCAAGGTACTGAAGCTTTCTTT | CASSLGDRGQGTEAFF
TRBJ1-2 | NA | TRBV19 | TRBD1 | 15 | TGTGCCAGTAGTATATCCGCAGGGGGCCGTCATGGCTACACCTTC | CASSISAGGRHGYTF
TRBJ1-1 | NA | TRBV10-2 | TRBD1 | 16 | TGCGCCAGCAGTGAGGGGACAGGACACAGGGGAACTGAAGCTTTCTTT | CASSEGTGHRGTEAFF
TRBJ1-1 | NA | TRBV5-6 | NA | 13 | TGTGCCAGCAAGCAACAGGGTTCCACTGAAGCTTTCTTT | CASKQQGSTEAFF